This is a list of T cell receptor beta chains from one sample in a study of OX40 agonist ivuxolimab in advanced cancers. Measured with immunoSEQ multiplex PCR; TCRdb has only the in-frame clones, and not every one. The repertoire has 43,000 or so clones, around 87% of them found once; the top ten carry over 9%. Sequencing was performed on CD4+ or CD8+ T cells sorted from blood, taken in a trial of the OX40 agonist ivuxolimab. These receptors came from an adult with an advanced solid tumor such as melanoma, head and neck, liver or kidney cancer. Both conserved end residues are part of each CDR3. The order of the fields is clone size, V gene, J gene, D gene, CDR3 DNA, CDR3 protein. A D gene is named only where the DNA matches it firmly. Not all rows give a size; the values are once, few, many and, for expanded clones, a class.

abundance: -; v_gene: TRBV5-4; j_gene: TRBJ1-2; d_gene: -; CDR3nt: TGTGCCAGCAGCTCGGGGCCAGGTGGAATTAACTATGGCTACACCTTC; CDR3aa: CASSSGPGGINYGYTF
abundance: -; v_gene: TRBV7-8; j_gene: TRBJ2-1; d_gene: -; CDR3nt: TGTGCCAGCAGCTTAGCGGTAGCTAATGAGCAGCTCTTC; CDR3aa: CASSLAVANEQLF
abundance: -; v_gene: TRBV27; j_gene: TRBJ2-7; d_gene: -; CDR3nt: TGTGCCAGCCGAAAGGGGGAGGGGTACGAGCAGTACTTC; CDR3aa: CASRKGEGYEQYF
abundance: -; v_gene: TRBV19; j_gene: TRBJ2-3; d_gene: TRBD1; CDR3nt: TGTGCCAGTAGTATCCGGGACAGGGGACTCACAGATACGCAGTATTTT; CDR3aa: CASSIRDRGLTDTQYF
abundance: -; v_gene: TRBV9; j_gene: TRBJ2-1; d_gene: -; CDR3nt: TGTGCCAGCAGCGTATCCCGGGACCCCCCTTACAATGAGCAGTTCTTC; CDR3aa: CASSVSRDPPYNEQFF
abundance: -; v_gene: TRBV28; j_gene: TRBJ1-2; d_gene: -; CDR3nt: TGTGCCAGCAGTTTACGACAGGACTATGGCTACACCTTC; CDR3aa: CASSLRQDYGYTF
abundance: -; v_gene: TRBV9; j_gene: TRBJ1-6; d_gene: -; CDR3nt: TGTGCCAGCAGCCCCCACGATGGGGTTAGGAATTCACCCCTCCACTTT; CDR3aa: CASSPHDGVRNSPLHF
abundance: -; v_gene: TRBV30; j_gene: TRBJ1-2; d_gene: -; CDR3nt: TGTGCCTGGAGCCCGGCTCCAGGACGGAACTATGGCTACACCTTC; CDR3aa: CAWSPAPGRNYGYTF
abundance: once; v_gene: TRBV9; j_gene: TRBJ1-2; d_gene: -; CDR3nt: TGTGCCAGTGGGGGTAGCCCCTATGGCTACACCTTC; CDR3aa: CASGGSPYGYTF
abundance: -; v_gene: TRBV7-9; j_gene: TRBJ2-1; d_gene: -; CDR3nt: TGTGCCAGCAGCTTAAGGAATGAGCAGTTCTTC; CDR3aa: CASSLRNEQFF
abundance: -; v_gene: TRBV2; j_gene: TRBJ1-2; d_gene: -; CDR3nt: TGTGCCAGCGTCCAGGGAAACTATGGCTACACCTTC; CDR3aa: CASVQGNYGYTF
abundance: once; v_gene: TRBV6-6; j_gene: TRBJ1-2; d_gene: -; CDR3nt: TGTGCCAGCAGTTACTTAGGGGGAGATGGCTACACCTTC; CDR3aa: CASSYLGGDGYTF
abundance: -; v_gene: TRBV23-1; j_gene: TRBJ2-1; d_gene: -; CDR3nt: TGCGCCAGCAGTCAAGAACCGGGACTGTACTCCTACAATGAGCAGTTCTTC; CDR3aa: CASSQEPGLYSYNEQFF
abundance: -; v_gene: TRBV5-1; j_gene: TRBJ2-7; d_gene: TRBD2; CDR3nt: TGCGCCAGCAGCTTGGATAGCGGGATCGTCGACGAGCAGTACTTC; CDR3aa: CASSLDSGIVDEQYF
abundance: once; v_gene: TRBV20-1; j_gene: TRBJ2-1; d_gene: -; CDR3nt: TGCAGTGCTTCCAGGGGCAATGAGCAGTTCTTC; CDR3aa: CSASRGNEQFF
abundance: -; v_gene: TRBV6-6; j_gene: TRBJ2-2; d_gene: -; CDR3nt: TGTGCCAGCCTTACTCACAGGGACACCGGGGAGCTGTTTTTT; CDR3aa: CASLTHRDTGELFF
abundance: -; v_gene: TRBV27; j_gene: TRBJ1-5; d_gene: -; CDR3nt: TGTGCCAGCAGTTTATTCGGGGGCTGGACGGGTGGTAGCAATCAGCCCCAGCATTTT; CDR3aa: CASSLFGGWTGGSNQPQHF
abundance: -; v_gene: TRBV28; j_gene: TRBJ1-6; d_gene: -; CDR3nt: TGTGCCAGCAGTCCCCGGGAAGGGCTCTATAATTCACCCCTCCACTTT; CDR3aa: CASSPREGLYNSPLHF
abundance: -; v_gene: TRBV7-3; j_gene: TRBJ2-7; d_gene: TRBD1; CDR3nt: TGTGCCAGCAGCTCGGGACAGGGGAGGGAGCAGTACTTC; CDR3aa: CASSSGQGREQYF
abundance: -; v_gene: TRBV7-9; j_gene: TRBJ2-5; d_gene: TRBD1; CDR3nt: TGTGCCAGCAGCTCACCGGGACAGCAAATGACCCAGTACTTC; CDR3aa: CASSSPGQQMTQYF
abundance: -; v_gene: TRBV9; j_gene: TRBJ2-3; d_gene: -; CDR3nt: TGTGCCAGCAGCCTAACTAGTTCAGATACGCAGTATTTT; CDR3aa: CASSLTSSDTQYF
abundance: -; v_gene: TRBV2; j_gene: TRBJ2-7; d_gene: TRBD2; CDR3nt: TGTGCCAGCAGACCCCTCGCGGGGGGGACCTACGAGCAGTACTTC; CDR3aa: CASRPLAGGTYEQYF
abundance: few; v_gene: TRBV7-9; j_gene: TRBJ1-2; d_gene: -; CDR3nt: TGTGCCAGCAGCTCGGACTGGGGATACTATGGCTACACCTTC; CDR3aa: CASSSDWGYYGYTF
abundance: -; v_gene: TRBV4-1; j_gene: TRBJ1-1; d_gene: -; CDR3nt: TGCGCCAGCAGCCACGGAGGGAACACTGAAGCTTTCTTT; CDR3aa: CASSHGGNTEAFF
abundance: -; v_gene: TRBV7-9; j_gene: TRBJ1-1; d_gene: -; CDR3nt: TGTGCCAGCAGCTACGATCCCCGAAGGGGTCTTGTCGACACTGAAGCTTTCTTT; CDR3aa: CASSYDPRRGLVDTEAFF
abundance: -; v_gene: TRBV7-2; j_gene: TRBJ2-3; d_gene: TRBD2; CDR3nt: TGTGCCAGCAGCCATACTAGCGGGGGGCTAGATACGCAGTATTTT; CDR3aa: CASSHTSGGLDTQYF
abundance: -; v_gene: TRBV7-9; j_gene: TRBJ2-1; d_gene: TRBD2; CDR3nt: TGTGCCAGCAGCTCTACTAGCGGGAGAGACAATGAGCAGTTCTTC; CDR3aa: CASSSTSGRDNEQFF
abundance: -; v_gene: TRBV30; j_gene: TRBJ2-7; d_gene: -; CDR3nt: TGTGCCTGGAGTGGTCAGCCCACCTACGAGCAATACTTC; CDR3aa: CAWSGQPTYEQYF
abundance: -; v_gene: TRBV7-8; j_gene: TRBJ2-1; d_gene: TRBD1; CDR3nt: TGTGCCAGCCTTCCCCGAGGACAGGGGAAATTCCACAATGAGCAGTTCTTC; CDR3aa: CASLPRGQGKFHNEQFF
abundance: many; v_gene: TRBV30; j_gene: TRBJ1-3; d_gene: -; CDR3nt: TGTGCCTGGATCCCGTTCCCGGGCTCTGGAAACACCATATATTTT; CDR3aa: CAWIPFPGSGNTIYF
abundance: -; v_gene: TRBV5-5; j_gene: TRBJ2-3; d_gene: TRBD1; CDR3nt: TGTGCCAGCAGCTGGGGACAGGGGTCGACAGATACGCAGTATTTT; CDR3aa: CASSWGQGSTDTQYF
abundance: -; v_gene: TRBV11-2; j_gene: TRBJ2-1; d_gene: -; CDR3nt: TGTGCCAGCAGCTACGCGGGATTCTGGGACAATGAGCAGTTCTTC; CDR3aa: CASSYAGFWDNEQFF
abundance: -; v_gene: TRBV11-2; j_gene: TRBJ2-1; d_gene: -; CDR3nt: TGTGCCAGCAGGCCAGGGTCTTACAATGAGCAGTTCTTC; CDR3aa: CASRPGSYNEQFF
abundance: -; v_gene: TRBV7-2; j_gene: TRBJ1-1; d_gene: -; CDR3nt: TGTGCCAGCAGCTTGGCCGGGGCTTGGACTGAAGCTTTCTTT; CDR3aa: CASSLAGAWTEAFF
abundance: once; v_gene: TRBV7-2; j_gene: TRBJ2-3; d_gene: TRBD2; CDR3nt: TGTGCCAGCAGCCTTCGACTAGCGGGGAGCACAGATACGCAGTATTTT; CDR3aa: CASSLRLAGSTDTQYF
abundance: -; v_gene: TRBV9; j_gene: TRBJ1-2; d_gene: -; CDR3nt: TGTGCCAGCAGCCCCGCCGACAGATACTTAAACTATGGCTACACCTTC; CDR3aa: CASSPADRYLNYGYTF
abundance: -; v_gene: TRBV7-9; j_gene: TRBJ1-1; d_gene: -; CDR3nt: TGTGCCAGCAGCTCCCCGGGGGACACTGAAGCTTTCTTT; CDR3aa: CASSSPGDTEAFF
abundance: -; v_gene: TRBV27; j_gene: TRBJ2-7; d_gene: -; CDR3nt: TGTGCCAGCAGTTTCGGCAGAAACCACTACGAGCAGTACTTC; CDR3aa: CASSFGRNHYEQYF
abundance: -; v_gene: TRBV9; j_gene: TRBJ2-7; d_gene: TRBD2; CDR3nt: TGTGCCAGCAGCCCCGGGGGGGCCTACGAGCAGTACTTC; CDR3aa: CASSPGGAYEQYF
abundance: once; v_gene: TRBV6-5; j_gene: TRBJ2-1; d_gene: -; CDR3nt: TGTGCCAGCAGTTACTCGAATGAGCAGTTCTTC; CDR3aa: CASSYSNEQFF
abundance: -; v_gene: TRBV27; j_gene: TRBJ2-2; d_gene: -; CDR3nt: TGTGCCAGCAGTTTACAAGCCCGGGAAACCGGGGAGCTGTTTTTT; CDR3aa: CASSLQARETGELFF
abundance: once; v_gene: TRBV7-9; j_gene: TRBJ1-5; d_gene: TRBD1; CDR3nt: TGTGCCAGCAGCTCCTCGAGGACAGGGGTTGGATTAAGCAATCAGCCCCAGCATTTT; CDR3aa: CASSSSRTGVGLSNQPQHF
abundance: -; v_gene: TRBV28; j_gene: TRBJ2-6; d_gene: -; CDR3nt: TGTGCCAGCAGTTTTACCCACTCTGGGGCCAACGTCCTGACTTTC; CDR3aa: CASSFTHSGANVLTF
abundance: -; v_gene: TRBV27; j_gene: TRBJ1-3; d_gene: TRBD1; CDR3nt: TGTGCCAGCAGTCCCCAGGGGGGGAGAAACACCATATATTTT; CDR3aa: CASSPQGGRNTIYF
abundance: -; v_gene: TRBV9; j_gene: TRBJ2-3; d_gene: TRBD2; CDR3nt: TGTGCCAGCAGCGGGACTTCGACTAGCGAACCCACAGATACGCAGTATTTT; CDR3aa: CASSGTSTSEPTDTQYF
abundance: -; v_gene: TRBV7-8; j_gene: TRBJ2-3; d_gene: -; CDR3nt: TGTGCCAGCAGCTTACCAGGGGCCTTCACAGATACGCAGTATTTT; CDR3aa: CASSLPGAFTDTQYF
abundance: -; v_gene: TRBV7-3; j_gene: TRBJ2-4; d_gene: TRBD2; CDR3nt: TGTGCCAGCAGGCCAGTTAGCGGGGGGACAAACATTCAGTACTTC; CDR3aa: CASRPVSGGTNIQYF
abundance: -; v_gene: TRBV7-9; j_gene: TRBJ2-7; d_gene: -; CDR3nt: TGTGCCAGCAGCTCATATGCAGAGTACGAGCAGTACTTC; CDR3aa: CASSSYAEYEQYF
abundance: -; v_gene: TRBV28; j_gene: TRBJ2-7; d_gene: -; CDR3nt: TGTGCCAGCAGTTTCCCTGAGATCTACGAGCAGTACTTC; CDR3aa: CASSFPEIYEQYF
abundance: -; v_gene: TRBV7-9; j_gene: TRBJ2-7; d_gene: TRBD1; CDR3nt: TGTGCCAGCAGGCCCGGGACAGGGTTCGAGCAGTACTTC; CDR3aa: CASRPGTGFEQYF
abundance: once; v_gene: TRBV28; j_gene: TRBJ2-3; d_gene: TRBD1; CDR3nt: TGTGCCAGCAGTATACTTCGGGACAGGGGGCACACAGATACGCAGTATTTT; CDR3aa: CASSILRDRGHTDTQYF
abundance: -; v_gene: TRBV6-1; j_gene: TRBJ2-7; d_gene: -; CDR3nt: TGTGCCAGCAGTGGGGGGCCCCTTACTGAGCAGTACTTC; CDR3aa: CASSGGPLTEQYF
abundance: -; v_gene: TRBV30; j_gene: TRBJ2-2; d_gene: -; CDR3nt: TGTGCCTGGAGTGGCGTGGGAGTTCCCGGGGAGCTGTTTTTT; CDR3aa: CAWSGVGVPGELFF
abundance: -; v_gene: TRBV28; j_gene: TRBJ2-1; d_gene: -; CDR3nt: TGTGCCAGCAGCCCCGGACTGGGACCCTACAATGAGCAGTTCTTC; CDR3aa: CASSPGLGPYNEQFF
abundance: medium-sized; v_gene: TRBV19; j_gene: TRBJ1-1; d_gene: -; CDR3nt: TGTGCCAGTAGTCCACAGATGGTGAACACTGAAGCTTTCTTT; CDR3aa: CASSPQMVNTEAFF
abundance: -; v_gene: TRBV9; j_gene: TRBJ1-1; d_gene: -; CDR3nt: TGTGCCAGCGGTGGGACTGAAGCTTTCTTT; CDR3aa: CASGGTEAFF
abundance: -; v_gene: TRBV7-9; j_gene: TRBJ1-2; d_gene: -; CDR3nt: TGTGCCAGCAGCCCTGTAAACTATGGCTACACCTTC; CDR3aa: CASSPVNYGYTF
abundance: -; v_gene: TRBV7-2; j_gene: TRBJ1-6; d_gene: TRBD1; CDR3nt: TGTGCCAGCAGCGGTACAGGGGCTAATTCACCCCTCCACTTT; CDR3aa: CASSGTGANSPLHF
abundance: few; v_gene: TRBV19; j_gene: TRBJ2-7; d_gene: -; CDR3nt: TGTGCCAGTAGTGCCGGGCTATCCTACGAGCAGTACTTC; CDR3aa: CASSAGLSYEQYF
abundance: -; v_gene: TRBV11-2; j_gene: TRBJ2-3; d_gene: -; CDR3nt: TGTGCCAGCAGCTTAGGTGGTGCCGGGACAGCGGGCTATACGCAGTATTTT; CDR3aa: CASSLGGAGTAGYTQYF